The following is a T cell receptor (beta chain) sequence with its context. V lost 0 bases, J lost 3 bases, and 24 bases lay in between. The CDR3 consists of 19 residues. Per germline, CDR1 LGHNA and CDR2 YNFKEQ. Here immunoSEQ multiplex PCR was the method, and the copy in TCRdb shows in-frame clones only, minus some. The data contain about 100,000 clones, approximately 92% of them seen just once; the ten biggest clones take up about 3%. This specimen comes from a study of T cell changes during pregnancy in multiple sclerosis. This chain connects TRBV4-2 to TRBJ2-7; a weak D match, TRBD2 (5 bases). Here the sequenced sample was peripheral blood, taken in the first trimester of pregnancy. The source of this sequence is a female donor with multiple sclerosis, enrolled in a pregnancy study. The CDR3 loop reads CASSQEPTRGAVEVYEQYF. For the CDR3, the DNA is TGTGCCAGCAGCCAAGAACCCACCCGTGGAGCGGTGGAGGTCTACGAGCAGTACTTC.